This T cell receptor beta chain is drawn from a study of blood T cell repertoires in COVID-19. Study overall: Sites across the United States, Italy and Spain contributed samples from acute and convalescent COVID-19. Sources were T cells, B-cell-depleted T cells, or PBMCs; the material itself was cDNA or gDNA.

Per the study methods: Estimation of nucleated cell counts relied on the amplification of reference gene primers. Clones were sequenced by immunoSEQ multiplex PCR, and TCRdb holds only the in-frame ones, with some missing. V, J and clone size are those of that table, while D and trimming were read from the DNA. The sample includes around 82,000 clones, approximately 91% of them seen just once. The CDR3 loop spans 16 amino acids. Germline V CDR1 and CDR2: MNHNS, SASEGT. The germline V and J ends were trimmed by 1 base and 6 bases, with 18 bases remaining between them. This TCR was sampled from a man between 65 and 85 years old with active or convalescent COVID-19. The sample consisted of peripheral blood. This chain connects TRBV6-1 to TRBJ1-1; D is possibly TRBD1 (6 bases). CDR3: CASSEGQAGVMPEAFF. DNA for the CDR3: TGTGCCAGCAGTGAAGGACAGGCAGGGGTTATGCCTGAAGCTTTCTTT.